The 3 T cell receptor beta chains presented below share a single source sample, sequenced in a study of blood T cells in healthy people across ages. Primed by a sample-barcoded 5' primer and a J-beta primer mix, a second PCR proceeded for 7 to 11 cycles. TCRdb called the 5' RACE reads again in MiXCR, with one record for every CDR3 protein. The table has 730,000 or so distinct CDR3 sequences, over 40% seen once. The sequencing sample was made of blood. These receptors all stem from a man older than 75 in good health.

This clonotype was seen a few times. The chain couples TRBV2 to TRBJ2-1; D remains ambiguous. The V end lost 2 bases, the J end lost 2 bases, and 7 bases lay between the germline ends. CDR3 length: 14 amino acids. The V gene's germline CDR1 is SNHLY and CDR2 FYNNEI. Here the CDR3 reads CASSEPATYNEQFF. The CDR3 coding sequence is TGTGCCAGCAGTGAACCAGCGACCTACAATGAGCAGTTCTTC.

This clonotype was detected only once. The chain recombines TRBV5-1 with TRBJ2-2; TRBD2 matches 9 bases. This CDR3 comprises 15 residues. Germline V CDR1 and CDR2: SGHRS, YFSETQ. V shed 0 bases, J shed 10 bases, and the junction held 7 bases outside the gene matches. CDR3 bases: TGCGCCAGCAGCTTGGGCGGGAGGGCCGTAGTGGAGCTGTTTTTT. As protein: CASSLGGRAVVELFF.

The chain couples TRBV7-2 to TRBJ2-3; D gene uncertain. CDR1 and CDR2 from the germline V gene are SGHTA and FQGNSA. The CDR3 runs 13 residues. The V and J ends lost 4 bases and 4 bases respectively, with 9 bases between them. CDR3 nucleotide sequence: TGTGCCAGCAGCTCGCGGATCTCAGATACGCAGTATTTT. Translation gives CASSSRISDTQYF.